Below, one TCR beta chain is given with its context. Antigen: not known. The deep-level immunoSEQ assay was used. Once extracted for a subset, genomic DNA was divided evenly among several immunoSEQ plates. Some clones are missing from TCRdb's copy, which holds only in-frame ones; the method was immunoSEQ multiplex PCR. Altogether around 940,000 clones are present, about 80% being singletons, with the ten largest covering about 1.5%. Germline CDR1 is SQVTM and CDR2 is ANQGSEA. The CDR3 is 12 residues long. V lost 4 bases, J lost 1 base, and 7 bases lay in between. These data belong to a study of shared clonotypes between healthy human individuals. The study, taken as a whole, reports: Across subsets, estimated richness was generally greater for naive than for memory populations. The study drew on few donors, limiting represented genetic and exposure-history diversity.

The sequencing sample was made of memory CD4+ T cells sorted from blood. Subset meaning: CD45RA-negative fraction. This receptor was obtained from a man aged 18 to 30 in good health. This chain links TRBV29-1 with TRBJ1-1; D gene ambiguous. CDR3 bases: TGCAGCGTTGGCGATCGGAACACTGAAGCTTTCTTT. Encoded protein: CSVGDRNTEAFF.